This TCR beta chain was sequenced for a study of identical twins. Study-wide results and limits: Invariant T cells like MAIT and iNKT could partly confound the zero-insertion analyses. Within cord blood, abundant beta clonotypes carried fewer insertions, but memory repertoires showed no such trend.

At least ten counts were recorded for this clonotype. The target antigen is unknown. Each donor was a healthy Caucasian. TCRdb re-called the 5' RACE reads through MiXCR, storing one row per CDR3 protein. Of 350,000 to 450,000 distinct CDR3 sequences in the sample, about 18% were seen once. The sequenced material came from naive T cells sorted from blood. The TCR sequence derives from a man over 45 in good health.

In DNA form, the CDR3 reads TGCGCCAGCAGCCTCTCGACAGGGGACAGCACTGAAGCTTTCTTT. This translates into CASSLSTGDSTEAFF. V usage is TRBV5-1 and J usage is TRBJ1-1; 8 nucleotides line up with TRBD1. CDR1 SGHRS and CDR2 YFSETQ come from the germline V gene. The CDR3 covers 15 residues. The junction had 9 bases not matched to a gene; V was cut back by 4 bases and J by 4 bases.